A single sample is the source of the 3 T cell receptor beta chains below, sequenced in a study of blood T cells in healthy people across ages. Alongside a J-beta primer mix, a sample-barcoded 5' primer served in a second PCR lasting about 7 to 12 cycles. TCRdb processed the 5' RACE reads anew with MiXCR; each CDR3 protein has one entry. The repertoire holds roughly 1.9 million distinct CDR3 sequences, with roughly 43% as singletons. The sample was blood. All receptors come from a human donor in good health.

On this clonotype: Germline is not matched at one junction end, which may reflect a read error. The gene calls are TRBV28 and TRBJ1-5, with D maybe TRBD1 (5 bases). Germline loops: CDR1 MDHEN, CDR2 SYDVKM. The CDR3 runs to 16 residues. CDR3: CAGSSYLRDRAGNQHF. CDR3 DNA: TGTGCCGGCAGTTCATATTTGAGGGACCGGGCGGGAAACCAGCATTTT.

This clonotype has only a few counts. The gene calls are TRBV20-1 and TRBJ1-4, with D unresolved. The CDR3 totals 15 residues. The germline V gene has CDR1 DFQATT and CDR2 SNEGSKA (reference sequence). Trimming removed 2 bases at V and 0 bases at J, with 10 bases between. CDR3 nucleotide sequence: TGCAGTGCTAGATCTTCGGGTGCAACTAATGAAAAACTGTTTTTT. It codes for CSARSSGATNEKLFF.

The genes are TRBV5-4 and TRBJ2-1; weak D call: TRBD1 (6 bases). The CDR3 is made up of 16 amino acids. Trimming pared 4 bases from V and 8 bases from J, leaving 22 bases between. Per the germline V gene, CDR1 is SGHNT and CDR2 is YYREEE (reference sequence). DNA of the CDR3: TGTGCCAGCAGCCCAACATTACGACAGGCCTGGGATGAGCAGTTCTTC. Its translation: CASSPTLRQAWDEQFF.